What follows are 8 T cell receptor beta chains derived from one specimen sequenced in a study of T-cell reconstitution after alpha-beta-depleted transplantation in children. Molecular barcoding with unique molecular identifiers was used for the TCRbeta library. TCRdb passed the PCR reads through MiXCR, listing each CDR3 protein once. Found here are approximately 290,000 distinct CDR3 sequences, 11% of them singletons; the top ten hold about a quarter. The sequencing here drew on peripheral blood, taken 180 days after TCRalphabeta/CD19-depleted stem cell transplant. The receptors originated from a male patient aged 2 to 9 who had a stem cell transplant for chronic granulomatous disease, so the T cells may come from the graft donor.

This clonotype was observed at least ten times. CDR3 coding DNA: TGCGCCAGCAGCCAAGTCGGGACTAGCGGGCCCAATGAGCAGTTCTTC. It translates to CASSQVGTSGPNEQFF. The chain joins TRBV4-3 to TRBJ2-1, with TRBD2 matching 12 bases. In germline, CDR1 is LGHNA, CDR2 YSLEER. Germline trimming cut 1 base from V and 6 bases from J; bases unmatched to any gene: 4. The CDR3 is 16 amino acids.

The table lists this clonotype with many counts. This rearrangement joins TRBV27 to TRBJ1-1; the match to TRBD1 covers 7 bases. V lost 2 bases, J lost 9 bases, and 3 bases stayed unmatched. The germline gives CDR1 MNHEY, CDR2 SMNVEV (reference sequence). The CDR3 runs to 12 residues. The CDR3 DNA sequence: TGTGCCAGCAGTTTAACGGACAGGAAAGCTTTCTTT. Its protein product is CASSLTDRKAFF.

This clonotype has at least ten counts. The rearrangement uses TRBV18 and TRBJ2-3; TRBD1 matches at 9 bases. V dropped 0 bases and J dropped 3; count of bases not matched to a gene: 1. The CDR3 contains 15 residues. Looked up from germline, CDR1 is KGHSH and CDR2 is LQKENI. The CDR3 region is CASSPPTGGTDTQYF. In DNA form, the CDR3 reads TGTGCCAGCTCACCACCGACAGGGGGGACAGATACGCAGTATTTT.

This clonotype came up many times. This chain uses TRBV24-1 with TRBJ2-7; the D is unclear. From germline, CDR1 is KGHDR and CDR2 SFDVKD. Trimming took 3 bases from V and 6 from J, leaving 11 bases between them. The CDR3 consists of 13 residues. Here the CDR3 reads CATSDPLDGEQYF. Written as DNA, the CDR3 is TGTGCCACCAGTGATCCGCTGGATGGCGAGCAGTACTTC.

This clonotype was detected many times. This chain joins TRBV7-2 and TRBJ2-5; 9 positions match TRBD1. With 3 bases clipped from V and 5 bases from J, the junction kept 4 bases outside the gene matches. CDR3 size: 14 residues. Per germline, CDR1 SGHTA and CDR2 FQGNSA. The DNA for the CDR3 is TGTGCCAGCAGCTTGCAACAGGGGGCCGAGACCCAGTACTTC. Its protein product is CASSLQQGAETQYF.

This clonotype was found many times. The chain combines TRBV20-1 with TRBJ1-5; possible D gene TRBD1, 5 bases. This CDR3 contains 15 residues. Trimming pared 2 bases from V and 0 bases from J, leaving 11 bases between. The germline V gene encodes CDR1 DFQATT and CDR2 SNEGSKA (reference sequence). CDR3 amino acids: CSARTGTASNQPQHF. The CDR3 coding sequence is TGCAGTGCTAGAACCGGGACGGCTAGCAATCAGCCCCAGCATTTT.

The table lists this clonotype with many counts. V usage is TRBV20-1 and J usage is TRBJ2-3, with a tentative D call TRBD2 (6 bases). With 1 base removed from V and 0 bases from J, the gap between germline ends came to 11 bases. Germline V gives CDR1 DFQATT, CDR2 SNEGSKA (reference sequence). The CDR3 is made up of 15 amino acids. Here the CDR3 reads CSARVPSASTDTQYF. CDR3 in DNA: TGCAGTGCTAGAGTCCCTAGCGCGAGCACAGATACGCAGTATTTT.

This clonotype was counted many times. V is TRBV5-1 and J is TRBJ2-5; possible D gene TRBD2, 5 bases. CDR3 size: 14 residues. Per germline, CDR1 SGHRS and CDR2 YFSETQ. With 5 bases removed from V and 1 base from J, the gap between germline ends came to 12 bases. Here the CDR3 DNA reads TGCGCCAGCAGTTCTGGGAGCACCCAAGAGACCCAGTACTTC. Its translation is CASSSGSTQETQYF.